These 23 T cell receptor beta chains share one sample of origin, sequenced in a study of blood T cell repertoires in COVID-19. This table comes from immunoSEQ multiplex PCR, and its TCRdb copy is limited to in-frame clones, with some not included. Among just over 65,000 clones listed, 86% were seen once. Sequencing was done on a sample of peripheral blood. These TCRs come from a man between 25 and 39 years old with acute or convalescent COVID-19.

The rearrangement uses TRBV28 and TRBJ1-4; 9 bases agree with TRBD1. There are 16 residues in the CDR3. V lost 5 bases and J lost 7; bases outside the gene matches: 11. The V gene's germline CDR1 is MDHEN and CDR2 SYDVKM. CDR3 DNA: TGTGCCAGCAGTGAGTTAACAGGGGGCTGGAGTGAAAAACTGTTTTTT. The encoded protein is CASSELTGGWSEKLFF.

The J gene is TRBJ1-5, the V gene TRBV7-2; TRBD1 matches at 8 bases. Germline V gene sequence: CDR1 SGHTA, CDR2 FQGNSA. The CDR3 extends over 13 amino acids. V was clipped by 7 bases and J by 7 bases; unmatched bases: 6. In DNA, the CDR3 is TGTGCCAGCAACAGGGGGGAAGGACAGCCCCAGCATTTT. Translated, it gives CASNRGEGQPQHF.

The rearrangement links TRBV11-1 to TRBJ2-1; 7 bases match TRBD1. The CDR3 spans 15 residues. CDR1 and CDR2 (germline): SGHAT, FQDESV (reference sequence). J was trimmed by 10 bases and V by 0 bases; bases with no gene match: 9. The CDR3 here is CASSLAPLTGVEQFF. CDR3 nucleotides: TGTGCCAGCAGCTTAGCCCCTCTAACAGGGGTCGAGCAGTTCTTC.

This clone was recorded a few times. The chain recombines TRBV14 with TRBJ1-3; no clear D gene. The length of the CDR3 is 18 residues. Trimming shortened V by 0 bases and J by 0 bases, and 15 bases separated the two germline ends. The germline CDR1 and CDR2 sequences are SGHDN and FVKESK. The CDR3 DNA reads TGTGCCAGCAGCCAAGAGCGTTTAGAAATCTTCTCTGGAAACACCATATATTTT. It translates to CASSQERLEIFSGNTIYF.

The chain links TRBV11-2 to TRBJ2-1; perhaps TRBD1 as D (6 bases). V shed 4 bases and J shed 10 bases, with 14 bases lying between them. Germline V CDR1 and CDR2: SGHAT, FQNNGV. CDR3 length: 13 residues. The CDR3 DNA is TGTGCCAGCAGCTCCTTCGTACAGGGCGAGCAGTTCTTC. Its protein product is CASSSFVQGEQFF.

This clone was found once. V and J are TRBV28 and TRBJ1-5, with D possibly matching TRBD1 (5 bases). The germline V gene has CDR1 MDHEN and CDR2 SYDVKM. With 5 bases removed from V and 2 bases from J, the gap between germline ends came to 10 bases. This CDR3 has 14 amino acids. Here the CDR3 reads CASSPRGGNQPQHF. The CDR3, as DNA: TGTGCCAGCAGTCCCCGGGGGGGCAATCAGCCCCAGCATTTT.

The chain is built from TRBV6-5 and TRBJ1-2; TRBD1 agrees at 7 bases. Per germline, CDR1 MNHEY and CDR2 SVGAGI. V dropped 5 bases and J dropped 5; count of bases not matched to a gene: 5. The CDR3 totals 13 residues. The CDR3 is CASSTTGKYGYTF. CDR3 coding DNA: TGTGCCAGCAGTACGACAGGGAAGTATGGCTACACCTTC.

CDR3 DNA: TGTGCCAGCAGTGAATTAAGGGTTCGTCGGGATGGGGCCAACGTCCTGACTTTC. Translated, it gives CASSELRVRRDGANVLTF. This rearrangement joins TRBV25-1 to TRBJ2-6; a weak D match, TRBD2 (5 bases). V lost 1 base and J 3 bases, leaving 16 bases between the germline ends. In germline, CDR1 is MGHDK, CDR2 SYGVNS. The CDR3 length is 18 residues.

The rearrangement links TRBV6-5 to TRBJ2-3; 7 bases are shared with TRBD2. Germline CDR1 is MNHEY and CDR2 is SVGAGI. After removal of 6 bases from V and 2 bases from J, the junction contained 8 bases not matched to a gene. This CDR3 has 15 amino acids. The CDR3 nucleotides read TGTGCCAGCAGGCGAAGAGCGGGGTACACAGATACGCAGTATTTT. It translates to CASRRRAGYTDTQYF.

V and J are TRBV9 and TRBJ2-5; tentative D call: TRBD1 (6 bases). Germline V gene data show CDR1 as SGDLS and CDR2 as YYNGEE. This CDR3 has 15 amino acids. Trimming shortened V by 4 bases and J by 4 bases, and 17 bases separated the two germline ends. The CDR3 reads CASSRQASMGETQYF. CDR3 DNA: TGTGCCAGCAGCCGACAGGCTTCCATGGGAGAGACCCAGTACTTC.

The chain is built from TRBV7-9 and TRBJ2-1; D perhaps matches TRBD2 (6 bases). Germline V gene data show CDR1 as SEHNR and CDR2 as FQNEAQ (reference sequence). CDR3 length equals 18 residues. With 11 bases removed from V and 10 bases from J, the gap between germline ends came to 36 bases. The CDR3 DNA follows: TGTGCCCTAAAGTTAATGTTCAGTGTAGGCGGGAAGAGAGGGGAGCAGTTCTTC. Its protein is CALKLMFSVGGKRGEQFF. Filled out from reference TRBV7-9 and TRBJ2-1, the complete variable domain reads DTGVSQNPRHKITKRGQNVTFRCDPISEHNRLYWYRQTLGQGPEFLTYFQNEAQLEKSRLLSDRFSAERPKGSFSTLEIQRTEQGDSAMYLCALKLMFSVGGKRGEQFFGPGTRLTVL.

This clone was counted only a few times. V gene TRBV6-5 combines with J gene TRBJ2-2, with 12 bases lining up with TRBD2. V lost 6 bases and J lost 7; bases outside the gene matches: 3. CDR1 and CDR2 from the germline V gene are MNHEY and SVGAGI. This CDR3 has 14 amino acids. Here the CDR3 reads CASSLTSGGGELFF. The CDR3 DNA sequence: TGTGCCAGCAGCCTGACTAGCGGGGGCGGGGAGCTGTTTTTT.

This clone was seen a few times. The chain couples TRBV10-1 to TRBJ1-1; possibly TRBD1 for D (6 bases). This CDR3 spans 13 amino acids. Deletions cut 4 bases from V and 8 bases from J, with 14 bases between. The V gene's germline CDR1 is WNHNN and CDR2 SYGVQD (reference sequence). The CDR3 loop is CASSANRVDEAFF. The CDR3 DNA reads as TGCGCCAGCAGTGCTAACAGGGTCGACGAAGCTTTCTTT.

This chain joins TRBV5-1 and TRBJ2-5; D uncertain. Germline-derived CDR1 and CDR2 are SGHRS and YFSETQ. This CDR3 has 14 residues. V was clipped by 0 bases and J by 4 bases, with 10 bases between them. CDR3 coding DNA: TGCGCCAGCAGCTTGGTACCTTCCGGAGAGACCCAGTACTTC. Protein: CASSLVPSGETQYF.

The genes are TRBV5-6 and TRBJ2-1, with a possible D match to TRBD2 (5 bases). The CDR3 covers 18 residues. The germline CDR1 and CDR2 sequences are SGHDT and YYEEEE. Trimming removed 7 bases at V and 6 bases at J, with 29 bases between. The CDR3 here is CASGSRVPLERVFNEQFF. The CDR3 region has the DNA TGTGCCAGCGGTTCGAGGGTCCCTCTTGAACGGGTCTTCAATGAGCAGTTCTTC. Drawing the rest from reference TRBV5-6 and TRBJ2-1, the complete variable domain is DAGVTQSPTHLIKTRGQQVTLRCSPKSGHDTVSWYQQALGQGPQFIFQYYEEEERQRGNFPDRFSGHQFPNYSSELNVNALLLGDSALYLCASGSRVPLERVFNEQFFGPGTRLTVL.

This clone appeared a few times. The V gene is TRBV27, the J gene TRBJ2-2; TRBD1 matches at 7 bases. From germline, CDR1 is MNHEY and CDR2 SMNVEV (reference sequence). The CDR3 has 15 residues. After removal of 8 bases from V and 0 bases from J, the junction contained 6 bases not matched to a gene. The CDR3 DNA follows: TGTGCCAGCCTGCCTCAGGGGGCGAACACCGGGGAGCTGTTTTTT. Translated, it gives CASLPQGANTGELFF.

This clone came up a few times. V is TRBV19 and J is TRBJ2-7, with TRBD2 matching 12 bases. V lost 6 bases to trimming and J lost 6 bases; unmatched junction nucleotides: 9. The CDR3 runs 15 residues. Germline V CDR1 and CDR2: LNHDA, SQIVND (reference sequence). The CDR3 bases are TGTGCCAGTAGGTTGACTAGCGGGAGAATCAGCGAGCAGTACTTC. It is translated as CASRLTSGRISEQYF.

V gene TRBV6-5 combines with J gene TRBJ1-4; D is possibly TRBD1 (5 bases). The germline CDR1 and CDR2 sequences are MNHEY and SVGAGI. V lost 4 bases and J lost 7, with 13 bases in between. The CDR3 consists of 14 residues. The CDR3 DNA reads as TGTGCCAGCAGTTCGACAGCGATCGGTGAAAAACTGTTTTTT. Protein: CASSSTAIGEKLFF.

V and J are TRBV14 and TRBJ2-7; 7 nucleotides line up with TRBD2. With 1 base clipped from V and 0 bases from J, the junction kept 3 bases outside the gene matches. From germline, CDR1 is SGHDN and CDR2 FVKESK. This CDR3 is built from 15 residues. CDR3 nucleotides: TGTGCCAGCAGCCAAGTGGCGGGAGCCTCCTACGAGCAGTACTTC. Amino acid sequence: CASSQVAGASYEQYF.

J is TRBJ2-7 and V is TRBV4-2, with D possibly being TRBD1 (6 bases). V lost 0 bases and J 5 bases, leaving 11 bases between the germline ends. The CDR3 contains 14 residues. CDR1 LGHNA and CDR2 YNFKEQ come from the germline V gene. The CDR3 DNA follows: TGTGCCAGCAGCCAAGAAAAGGGGGTCAACGAGCAGTACTTC. Encoded protein: CASSQEKGVNEQYF.

The chain combines TRBV5-1 with TRBJ1-2, with 12 bases lining up with TRBD1. V lost 1 base, J lost 4 bases, and 8 bases stayed unmatched. Germline V gene data show CDR1 as SGHRS and CDR2 as YFSETQ. The CDR3 contains 17 residues. The CDR3 DNA follows: TGCGCCAGCAGCTTGACGGGACAGGGGGCGCGAAGCTATGGCTACACCTTC. It is translated as CASSLTGQGARSYGYTF.

V gene TRBV19 combines with J gene TRBJ2-5; 7 positions agree with TRBD2. CDR3 length equals 15 residues. Germline V gene data show CDR1 as LNHDA and CDR2 as SQIVND (reference sequence). The ends lost 1 base at V and 3 bases at J; junction bases unmatched: 5. The CDR3 here is CASSIGPLAEETQYF. CDR3 nucleotide sequence: TGTGCCAGTAGTATAGGTCCCCTAGCGGAAGAGACCCAGTACTTC. Complete variable domain (other parts from reference TRBV19 and TRBJ2-5): DGGITQSPKYLFRKEGQNVTLSCEQNLNHDAMYWYRQDPGQGLRLIYYSQIVNDFQKGDIAEGYSVSREKKESFPLTVTSAQKNPTAFYLCASSIGPLAEETQYFGPGTRLLVL.

This clone was found once. In DNA, the CDR3 is TGTGCCAGCAGCGTCGTTGAGACCCAGTACTTC. Its translation is CASSVVETQYF. V and J are TRBV11-2 and TRBJ2-5; no reliable D call. CDR1 is SGHAT, CDR2 FQNNGV, per germline. This CDR3 comprises 11 residues. Deletions cut 5 bases from V and 5 bases from J, with 6 bases between.